What follows are 2 T cell receptor beta chains derived from one specimen sequenced in a study of cytomegalovirus exposure and HLA in healthy donors. Primers included in the PCR were 60 Vbeta and 13 Jbeta primers. Assay: immunoSEQ multiplex PCR; the TCRdb copy retains only in-frame clones and omits some. Of about 130,000 clones detected, less than 10% appear once; the ten largest clones hold less than 2%. The sequenced material came from PBMCs. The receptor source for this set is a man aged 50 to 60 in good health and CMV-seronegative.

This clone was observed a handful of times. This chain joins TRBV29-1 and TRBJ2-5, with D possibly matching TRBD1 (6 bases). The ends were cut back, 7 bases at V and 4 bases at J, with 13 bases in the middle. The CDR3 is 12 amino acids. Germline CDR1 and CDR2: SQVTM and ANQGSEA. The CDR3 sequence: CSGDQGRETQYF. The CDR3 DNA sequence: TGCAGCGGTGATCAGGGGAGAGAGACCCAGTACTTC.

This clone was seen a handful of times. The rearrangement joins TRBV6-5 to TRBJ2-7; TRBD1 matches at 8 bases. The CDR3 is made up of 14 amino acids. The J segment lost 0 bases and the V segment lost 7 bases, leaving 5 bases of the junction unmatched. Germline CDR1 is MNHEY and CDR2 is SVGAGI. The CDR3 sequence: CASNPGTGSYEQYF. For the CDR3, the DNA is TGTGCCAGCAATCCCGGGACAGGCTCCTACGAGCAGTACTTC.